These 13 T cell receptor beta chains were sequenced from one sample in a study of shared clonotypes between healthy human individuals (dated by TCRdb to about 2020). The library was obtained by the immunoSEQ multiplex PCR assay. Here the immuneACCESS table is served through TCRdb, limited to in-frame sequences with V and J called. Missing clones are a known gap in these copies; in checked studies unresolved V genes cover under half, and the rest lacks a known reason. The sample includes millions of clones, with roughly 96% observed a single time. 0.13% of the sample lies in the top ten. Material: naive CD4+ T cells sorted from blood. The cell subset or site label on this specimen signifies: CD45RA+ positively selected. Receptors were obtained from a man between 18 and 29 years old in good health.

The chain combines TRBV6-5 with TRBJ1-4; TRBD1 matches 8 bases. The J segment lost 6 bases and the V segment lost 5 bases, leaving 2 bases of the junction unmatched. Germline V gene lookup returns CDR1 MNHEY and CDR2 SVGAGI. The CDR3 contains 13 residues. CDR3 DNA sequence: TGTGCCAGCAGTCAGGGGGCTGATGAAAAACTGTTTTTT. This gives the protein CASSQGADEKLFF.

For this clone: It may be a read error: a sequence one base away is much more abundant. The CDR3 DNA reads as TGTGCCAGCAGCTTCCAGGTGAACACTGAAGCTTTCTTT. This codes for CASSFQVNTEAFF. V gene TRBV5-6 combines with J gene TRBJ1-1; D is unclear. The germline V gene has CDR1 SGHDT and CDR2 YYEEEE. This CDR3 comprises 13 residues. Trimming removed 2 bases at V and 0 bases at J, with 5 bases between.

The chain has TRBV5-1 and TRBJ1-2, with a tentative D call TRBD1 (6 bases). CDR1 and CDR2 (germline): SGHRS, YFSETQ. The CDR3 has 15 amino acids. V lost 0 bases and J lost 1, with 10 bases in between. CDR3 DNA sequence: TGCGCCAGCAGCTTGGACGGACAGTATAACTATGGCTACACCTTC. Translated: CASSLDGQYNYGYTF.

The chain links TRBV10-3 to TRBJ1-2; D gene unclear. The CDR3 contains 13 residues. Looked up from germline, CDR1 is ENHRY and CDR2 is SYGVKD. V was pared by 4 bases and J by 6 bases, with 12 bases between. The CDR3 spells CAISAEELHGYTF. In nucleotides, the CDR3 is TGTGCCATCAGTGCCGAGGAATTGCATGGCTACACCTTC.

The chain uses TRBV6-1 and TRBJ1-6; TRBD1 agrees at 8 bases. The CDR3 contains 17 residues. CDR1 and CDR2 from the germline V gene are MNHNS and SASEGT. V lost 3 bases and J lost 0; bases outside the gene matches: 4. DNA for the CDR3: TGTGCCAGCAGTGACAGGGGGCTGAGCTCCTATAATTCACCCCTCCACTTT. It encodes CASSDRGLSSYNSPLHF.

The V call is TRBV12-5, the J call TRBJ1-3; D may be TRBD1 (5 bases). Germline V lookup: CDR1 LGHNT, CDR2 FRNRAP. The CDR3 covers 12 residues. CDR3 in amino acids: CAHGGVGNTIYF. CDR3 DNA: TGTGCCCACGGAGGGGTCGGAAACACCATATATTTT. The full variable domain, completed using reference TRBV12-5 and TRBJ1-3, is DARVTQTPRHKVTEMGQEVTMRCQPILGHNTVFWYRQTMMQGLELLAYFRNRAPLDDSGMPKDRFSAEMPDATLATLKIQPSEPRDSAVYFCAHGGVGNTIYFGEGSWLTVV.

The rearrangement joins TRBV18 to TRBJ2-7; 9 bases fit TRBD1. J gave up 2 bases and V 6 bases, and 8 bases lay outside the gene matches. Germline V gene lookup returns CDR1 KGHSH and CDR2 LQKENI. This CDR3 has 15 residues. The CDR3 region has the DNA TGTGCCAGCTCCCTAGGGACAGGGTTCCCCTACGAGCAGTACTTC. This translates into CASSLGTGFPYEQYF.

The chain carries TRBV5-1 and TRBJ2-5; a possible D gene is TRBD2 (5 bases). V was cut by 4 bases and J by 2 bases, with 9 bases left in between. Germline CDR1 and CDR2: SGHRS and YFSETQ. The CDR3 runs to 13 residues. CDR3 sequence: CASSAGIQETQYF. The CDR3 nucleotides are TGCGCCAGCAGCGCCGGGATACAAGAGACCCAGTACTTC.

A note on this clone: The sample has other DNA sequences that encode this CDR3 too. The chain employs TRBV9 and TRBJ2-1; 8 positions match TRBD2. CDR3 size: 14 residues. CDR1 is SGDLS and CDR2 is YYNGEE in the germline V gene. The J segment lost 2 bases and the V segment lost 5 bases, leaving 3 bases of the junction unmatched. DNA for the CDR3: TGTGCCAGCAGTCTAGCGGGCACCTACAATGAGCAGTTCTTC. This sequence encodes CASSLAGTYNEQFF.

V and J are TRBV6-1 and TRBJ2-5, with D possibly matching TRBD1 (5 bases). Germline CDR1 reads MNHNS; CDR2 reads SASEGT. The V end lost 3 bases, the J end lost 1 base, and 9 bases lay between the germline ends. The CDR3 runs 14 residues. The CDR3 DNA sequence: TGTGCCAGCAGTGAGTCGACAGCCCAAGAGACCCAGTACTTC. Its protein is CASSESTAQETQYF.

The V gene is TRBV5-1, the J gene TRBJ2-5; D possibly corresponds to TRBD2 (5 bases). Trimming pared 4 bases from V and 1 base from J, leaving 14 bases between. CDR3 size: 15 residues. Germline CDR1 reads SGHRS; CDR2 reads YFSETQ. For the CDR3, the DNA is TGCGCCAGCAGCGACATTCCGGGATTCCAAGAGACCCAGTACTTC. This gives the protein CASSDIPGFQETQYF.

This chain uses TRBV9 with TRBJ2-3; 7 bases align to TRBD2. The CDR3 is made up of 16 amino acids. The germline V gene has CDR1 SGDLS and CDR2 YYNGEE. Germline trimming cut 0 bases from V and 5 bases from J; bases unmatched to any gene: 9. The DNA of the CDR3 is TGTGCCAGCAGCGTAGTAGCTAGCGGAGGACGAGATACGCAGTATTTT. Protein sequence: CASSVVASGGRDTQYF.

The V call is TRBV28, the J call TRBJ1-1; D not certain. The CDR3 loop spans 11 amino acids. The V gene's germline CDR1 is MDHEN and CDR2 SYDVKM. V lost 8 bases and J lost 0, with 4 bases in between. The CDR3 DNA reads as TGTGCCAGCTTGATGAACACTGAAGCTTTCTTT. Protein: CASLMNTEAFF.